These 22 T cell receptor beta chains were sequenced from one sample in a study of OX40 agonist ivuxolimab in advanced cancers. Clones were sequenced by immunoSEQ multiplex PCR, and TCRdb holds only the in-frame ones, with some missing. The sample holds around 77,000 clones, approximately 89% seen once. The input for sequencing was CD4+ or CD8+ T cells sorted from blood, taken in a trial of the OX40 agonist ivuxolimab. The source is an adult with an advanced solid tumor such as melanoma, head and neck, liver or kidney cancer.

The chain combines TRBV6-1 with TRBJ1-3; 7 bases are shared with TRBD1. The CDR3 has 13 amino acids. Germline V gene lookup returns CDR1 MNHNS and CDR2 SASEGT. Losses at the gene ends were 6 bases for V and 4 bases for J; bases not matched to a gene: 3. The CDR3 nucleotides are TGTGCCAGCAGCGACAGGGCAGGAAACACCATATATTTT. Its translation: CASSDRAGNTIYF.

The genes are TRBV19 and TRBJ1-3; D unresolved. Germline V lookup: CDR1 LNHDA, CDR2 SQIVND (reference sequence). V was clipped by 7 bases and J by 0 bases, with 10 bases between them. The CDR3 is 14 residues long. CDR3 sequence: CASTIGHSGNTIYF. Here the CDR3 DNA reads TGTGCCAGTACGATAGGCCACTCTGGAAACACCATATATTTT.

The rearrangement uses TRBV19 and TRBJ1-2; 11 nucleotides agree with TRBD1. Unmatched junction bases numbered 1, after V lost 4 bases and J lost 6 bases. The CDR3 spans 13 residues. Germline CDR1 is LNHDA and CDR2 is SQIVND (reference sequence). The CDR3 sequence: CASSRDRGNGYTF. CDR3 DNA: TGTGCCAGTAGTAGGGACAGGGGGAATGGCTACACCTTC.

This chain uses TRBV6-6 with TRBJ1-2; perhaps TRBD1 as D (6 bases). CDR1 is MNHNY and CDR2 is SVGAGI in the germline V gene (reference sequence). V was pared by 6 bases and J by 8 bases, with 16 bases between. CDR3 length: 13 residues. The CDR3 sequence is CASRQGLAWGYTF. As DNA, the CDR3 is TGTGCCAGCAGACAGGGTTTGGCCTGGGGCTACACCTTC.

The rearrangement joins TRBV6-4 to TRBJ2-1; the D is unclear. This CDR3 contains 14 residues. V lost 5 bases to trimming and J lost 0 bases, with 8 bases between them. Germline assignment: CDR1 MRHNA and CDR2 SNTAGT. The CDR3 protein is CASSPYSSYNEQFF. CDR3 coding DNA: TGTGCCAGCAGTCCATACAGCTCCTACAATGAGCAGTTCTTC.

The gene calls are TRBV19 and TRBJ1-1, with D perhaps TRBD1 (6 bases). Looked up from germline, CDR1 is LNHDA and CDR2 is SQIVND (reference sequence). The CDR3 extends over 18 amino acids. Trimming shortened V by 1 base and J by 4 bases, and 22 bases separated the two germline ends. CDR3 DNA sequence: TGTGCCAGTAGTATAGGAACAGGGAGGGCGACGCGTAGCACTGAAGCTTTCTTT. It translates to CASSIGTGRATRSTEAFF.

The CDR3 DNA is TGTGCCAGTAGTATGGGCGGGTTTTCCTACGAGCAGTACTTC. Its translation: CASSMGGFSYEQYF. V is TRBV19 and J is TRBJ2-7; a possible D gene is TRBD2 (5 bases). CDR1 LNHDA and CDR2 SQIVND come from the germline V gene (reference sequence). Trimming took 3 bases from V and 1 from J, leaving 10 bases between them. There are 14 residues in the CDR3.

CDR3 region: CAWSVSVTFNYGYTF. The CDR3 DNA sequence: TGTGCCTGGAGTGTATCCGTGACATTTAACTATGGCTACACCTTC. This rearrangement joins TRBV30 to TRBJ1-2; no firm D call. The germline gives CDR1 GTSNPN, CDR2 SVGIG (reference sequence). Trimming removed 0 bases at V and 1 base at J, with 12 bases between. The CDR3 is 15 amino acids.

This chain links TRBV5-6 with TRBJ1-1; 9 positions match TRBD1. V lost 3 bases, J lost 3 bases, and 6 bases stayed unmatched. There are 15 residues in the CDR3. Germline CDR1 and CDR2: SGHDT and YYEEEE. As DNA, the CDR3 is TGTGCCAGCAGCTCGCCGGGACAGGGTGACACTGAAGCTTTCTTT. Translation: CASSSPGQGDTEAFF.

The chain employs TRBV29-1 and TRBJ1-2; D gene uncertain. This CDR3 is 12 amino acids long. With 6 bases removed from V and 2 bases from J, the gap between germline ends came to 10 bases. The V gene's germline CDR1 is SQVTM and CDR2 ANQGSEA. DNA of the CDR3: TGCAGCGTCGAGGATTGGAACTATGGCTACACCTTC. Its protein is CSVEDWNYGYTF.

The chain couples TRBV11-2 to TRBJ1-2; no firm D call. Trimming shortened V by 2 bases and J by 6 bases, and 16 bases separated the two germline ends. The CDR3 length is 15 residues. CDR1 is SGHAT and CDR2 is FQNNGV in the germline V gene. The CDR3 sequence: CASSLLGQLRHGYTF. Written as DNA, the CDR3 is TGTGCCAGCAGCTTACTCGGGCAGCTGCGTCATGGCTACACCTTC. Using reference TRBV11-2 and TRBJ1-2 for the parts outside the CDR3, the full variable domain is EAGVAQSPRYKIIEKRQSVAFWCNPISGHATLYWYQQILGQGPKLLIQFQNNGVVDDSQLPKDRFSAERLKGVDSTLKIQPAKLEDSAVYLCASSLLGQLRHGYTFGSGTRLTVV.

This rearrangement joins TRBV5-1 to TRBJ1-2; 7 nucleotides align to TRBD1. V shed 4 bases and J 7 bases; nucleotides not matched to a gene: 13. Germline V gene sequence: CDR1 SGHRS, CDR2 YFSETQ. The CDR3 runs 15 residues. The CDR3 loop is CASSPRIEGGFGYTF. CDR3 bases: TGCGCCAGCAGCCCCCGGATAGAAGGGGGCTTTGGCTACACCTTC. Variable domain in full (rest from reference TRBV5-1 and TRBJ1-2): KAGVTQTPRYLIKTRGQQVTLSCSPISGHRSVSWYQQTPGQGLQFLFEYFSETQRNKGNFPGRFSGRQFSNSRSEMNVSTLELGDSALYLCASSPRIEGGFGYTFGSGTRLTVV.

The V call is TRBV19, the J call TRBJ2-5; D may be TRBD2 (6 bases). Germline V gene data show CDR1 as LNHDA and CDR2 as SQIVND (reference sequence). The V end lost 11 bases, the J end lost 6 bases, and 19 bases lay between the germline ends. The CDR3 contains 13 residues. The DNA for the CDR3 is TGTGCCGTTGGGCCGGGACTTTCGAAGACCCAGTACTTC. It translates to CAVGPGLSKTQYF.

V gene TRBV18 combines with J gene TRBJ2-7; D may be TRBD2 (5 bases). The V and J ends lost 0 bases and 5 bases respectively, with 11 bases between them. The CDR3 has 14 residues. The germline V gene has CDR1 KGHSH and CDR2 LQKENI. CDR3 sequence reads: CASSPPSGNDEQYF. The CDR3 DNA is TGTGCCAGCTCACCACCATCCGGGAACGACGAGCAGTACTTC.

This sequence joins TRBV5-1 and TRBJ2-1; D ambiguous. V was shortened by 0 bases and J by 9 bases, with 13 bases between the two germline ends. CDR3 length: 14 amino acids. The germline V gene has CDR1 SGHRS and CDR2 YFSETQ. CDR3 coding DNA: TGCGCCAGCAGCTTGGGCCTCGCCTCAAGTGAGCAGTTCTTC. Translating it yields CASSLGLASSEQFF.

This clone was picked up one time. V is TRBV28 and J is TRBJ1-5; D is possibly TRBD1 (5 bases). Trimming took 1 base from V and 11 from J, leaving 15 bases between them. This CDR3 is 14 amino acids long. Germline CDR1 is MDHEN and CDR2 is SYDVKM. The CDR3 coding sequence is TGTGCCAGCAGTTTATATCAGGGAGGGGAGTCCCAGCATTTT. Translation gives CASSLYQGGESQHF.

This chain links TRBV2 with TRBJ1-5; TRBD1 is a possible D gene (5 bases). The ends were cut back, 6 bases at V and 9 bases at J, with 18 bases in the middle. The V gene's germline CDR1 is SNHLY and CDR2 FYNNEI. CDR3 length: 14 amino acids. CDR3 sequence: CASRADKGIMPQHF. CDR3 coding DNA: TGTGCCAGCAGGGCGGACAAAGGAATCATGCCCCAGCATTTT.

A few counts support this clone. The rearrangement uses TRBV6-1 and TRBJ2-1; 8 bases map to TRBD1. The germline gives CDR1 MNHNS, CDR2 SASEGT. V lost 5 bases, J lost 8 bases, and 8 bases stayed unmatched. The CDR3 length is 14 residues. CDR3 nucleotide sequence: TGTGCCAGCAGTCCGTGGGACAGGCTGGATGAGCAGTTCTTC. This gives the protein CASSPWDRLDEQFF.

The chain carries TRBV7-8 and TRBJ2-7; 10 nucleotides line up with TRBD2. J gave up 5 bases and V 1 base, and 5 bases lay outside the gene matches. CDR1 is SGHVS and CDR2 is FQNEAQ in the germline V gene. The CDR3 contains 15 residues. The CDR3 DNA sequence: TGTGCCAGCAGCTTAGGGCTAGCGGGGGACCACGAGCAGTACTTC. Translating it yields CASSLGLAGDHEQYF. Based on the CDR3 plus reference TRBV7-8 and TRBJ2-7, the full variable domain is GAGVSQSPRYKVAKRGQDVALRCDPISGHVSLFWYQQALGQGPEFLTYFQNEAQLDKSGLPSDRFFAERPEGSVSTLKIQRTQQEDSAVYLCASSLGLAGDHEQYFGPGTRLTVT.

This clone has only a few counts. V and J are TRBV6-5 and TRBJ1-6; D may be TRBD1 (5 bases). In germline, CDR1 is MNHEY, CDR2 SVGAGI. The germline V and J ends were trimmed by 5 bases and 8 bases, with 16 bases remaining between them. The CDR3 spans 15 residues. CDR3 DNA: TGTGCCAGCAGTCCTCCGGGACGGTGGGATTCACCCCTCCACTTT. Protein: CASSPPGRWDSPLHF.

This chain connects TRBV30 to TRBJ2-5, with 7 bases aligning to TRBD1. V trimming: 0 bases; J trimming: 4 bases; junction bases outside the gene matches: 8. CDR3 length equals 15 residues. Germline V gene sequence: CDR1 GTSNPN, CDR2 SVGIG (reference sequence). CDR3 residues: CAWSVGNRGSETQYF. DNA of the CDR3: TGTGCCTGGAGTGTCGGGAACAGGGGATCAGAGACCCAGTACTTC.

The CDR3: CASSRPGGANTEAFF. In nucleotides, the CDR3 is TGTGCCAGCAGTCGCCCCGGGGGGGCGAACACTGAAGCTTTCTTT. The V and J genes are TRBV6-5 and TRBJ1-1, with a possible D match to TRBD1 (6 bases). The CDR3 runs 15 residues. Trimming left V 5 bases short and J 1 base short, with 14 bases between. Germline CDR1 is MNHEY and CDR2 is SVGAGI.